The rows below give T cell receptor beta chains drawn from one sample of a study of cytomegalovirus exposure and HLA in healthy donors. The repertoire was sequenced with immunoSEQ multiplex PCR; TCRdb's copy has only in-frame clones and lacks some. The sample yields about 170,000 clones, over 60% seen once. Material for sequencing was PBMCs. These receptors all come from a female donor in good health and CMV-seronegative. Both conserved end residues are part of each CDR3. The D gene is left open where the match is weak. Clone size, where shown, is once, few, many, or a class for clones that have expanded.

J,V,D,size,DNA,CDR3
TRBJ1-1,TRBV6-6,NA,few,TGTGCCAGCGAGAATAGGGGAGGGATGAACACTGAAGCTTTCTTT,CASENRGGMNTEAFF
TRBJ2-7,TRBV7-2,TRBD2,NA,TGTGCCAGCAGCTTACCGACTAGCGGGCGCTCCTACGAGCAGTACTTC,CASSLPTSGRSYEQYF
TRBJ2-7,TRBV5-1,TRBD2,NA,TGCGCCAGCAGCTCTCGAGCGGGGCGGGACGAGCAGTACTTC,CASSSRAGRDEQYF
TRBJ2-3,TRBV18,TRBD2,NA,TGTGCCAGCTCACCGTTGACTAGCGGGATAGTGTCAGATACGCAGTATTTT,CASSPLTSGIVSDTQYF
TRBJ1-2,TRBV27,TRBD1,NA,TGTGCCAGCAGGACAGGGGGGGCTAACGGCTACACCTTC,CASRTGGANGYTF
TRBJ2-5,TRBV7-2,TRBD2,few,TGTGCCAGCAGCTTTACTAGCGGTTGGAAGACCCAGTACTTC,CASSFTSGWKTQYF
TRBJ2-7,TRBV5-4,TRBD2,once,TGTGCCAGCAGCTTGGGAGCGGGAGGGAGCTCCTACGAGCAGTACTTC,CASSLGAGGSSYEQYF
TRBJ2-7,TRBV29-1,TRBD1,NA,TGCAGCGTCTCCGGACAGGGACTTACCTACGAGCAGTACTTC,CSVSGQGLTYEQYF
TRBJ1-1,TRBV7-9,NA,NA,TGTGCCAGCAGCTTAGCCCAGAACACTGAAGCTTTCTTT,CASSLAQNTEAFF
TRBJ2-7,TRBV30,NA,NA,TGTGCCTCGTACTACGAGCAGTACTTC,CASYYEQYF
TRBJ2-2,TRBV30,TRBD2,NA,TGTGCCTGGAGTGTTTTAGCGGGGTACACCGGGGAGCTGTTTTTT,CAWSVLAGYTGELFF
TRBJ2-5,TRBV5-1,NA,NA,TGCGCCAGCAGCCCTGAGGTCCCCCAGGGGACCCAGTACTTC,CASSPEVPQGTQYF
TRBJ1-3,TRBV7-8,NA,NA,TGTGCCAGCGCGTTATCTTCTGGAAACACCATATATTTT,CASALSSGNTIYF
TRBJ2-1,TRBV14,NA,NA,TGTGCCAGCAGCCAAGCCGGGTGGGGCTATGAGCAGTTCTTC,CASSQAGWGYEQFF
TRBJ1-4,TRBV27,TRBD1,few,TGTGCCAGCAGTCCAGGGACAGTCCGATGGGGTGAAAAACTGTTTTTT,CASSPGTVRWGEKLFF
TRBJ2-7,TRBV27,TRBD2,NA,TGTGCCAGCAGCTTGAAGACGGGAGGTCCCTACGAGCAGTACTTC,CASSLKTGGPYEQYF
TRBJ1-6,TRBV7-6,NA,NA,TGTGCCAGCAGCTTAGGGGGGGAATCACCCCTCCACTTT,CASSLGGESPLHF
TRBJ2-3,TRBV6-6,TRBD1,NA,TGTGCCAGCAGTTACTACCGGGACAGGGGGCTTAATACGCAGTATTTT,CASSYYRDRGLNTQYF
TRBJ1-2,TRBV10-2,NA,NA,TGCGCCAGCAGTGTGGTTCAGGGAAACTATGGCTACACCTTC,CASSVVQGNYGYTF
TRBJ1-1,TRBV11-2,NA,few,TGTGCCAGCAGCCTTGACAGGAATAACAAGGCTTTCTTT,CASSLDRNNKAFF
TRBJ2-7,TRBV6-5,NA,NA,TGTGCCAGCAGTTTCCACAGGGTAGGTGAGCAGTACTTC,CASSFHRVGEQYF
TRBJ2-1,TRBV30,NA,NA,TGCGCCTGGAGCCCCCGGCTAGTATCTAGCAATGAGCAGTTCTTC,CAWSPRLVSSNEQFF